This TCR beta chain emerged from a study of T cells after posttransplantation cyclophosphamide. General study points: Blood and skin or GI T cell repertoires showed limited TRB overlap. Donor CD8+ memory clones often dominated recipient blood repertoires at later times. After PTCy, TRB diversity resembled that of CNI/methotrexate controls.

Trimming cost V 4 bases and J 9 bases; bases outside gene matches: 12. Germline assignment: CDR1 SGHNT and CDR2 YYREEE (reference sequence). There are 14 residues in the CDR3. Method: immunoSEQ multiplex PCR; TCRdb's copy keeps in-frame clones and lacks some. Sampling found around 39,000 clones, none seen once. This clone came up a few times. What it binds is not known. The related graft donor's blood sample was taken on the day of bone marrow donation. The clonotype comes from a girl aged 5 to 17 in good health, CMV-negative, and a related stem cell transplant donor. The rearrangement uses TRBV5-4 and TRBJ2-5; TRBD1 matches at 7 bases. What was sequenced was PBMCs. Here the CDR3 reads CASSGGQASAAQYF. DNA of the CDR3: TGTGCCAGCAGCGGAGGACAGGCCTCCGCGGCCCAGTACTTC.